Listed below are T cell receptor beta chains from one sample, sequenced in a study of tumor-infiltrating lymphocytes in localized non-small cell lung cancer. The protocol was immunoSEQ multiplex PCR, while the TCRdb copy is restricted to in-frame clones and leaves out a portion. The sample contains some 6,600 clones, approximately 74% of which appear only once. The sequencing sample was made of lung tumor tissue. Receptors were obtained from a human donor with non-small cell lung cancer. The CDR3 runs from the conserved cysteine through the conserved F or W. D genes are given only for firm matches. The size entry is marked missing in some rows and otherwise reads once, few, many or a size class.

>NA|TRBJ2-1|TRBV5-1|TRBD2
CASSSPGLVEGQFF
TGCGCCAGCAGCTCCCCGGGACTAGTAGAAGGGCAGTTCTTC
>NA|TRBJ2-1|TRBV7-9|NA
CASSLTLHEQFF
TGTGCCAGCAGCTTAACCCTACATGAGCAGTTCTTC
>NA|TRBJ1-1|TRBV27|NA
CASSLTDRRNTEAFF
TGTGCCAGCAGTTTAACGGACAGAAGGAACACTGAAGCTTTCTTT
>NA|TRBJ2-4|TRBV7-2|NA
CASKEASAKNIQYF
TGTGCCAGCAAGGAAGCCTCGGCCAAAAACATTCAGTACTTC
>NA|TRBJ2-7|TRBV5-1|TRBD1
CASSVSGGISYEQYF
TGCGCCAGCAGCGTATCAGGGGGTATCTCCTACGAGCAGTACTTC
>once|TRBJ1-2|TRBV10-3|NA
CAISESRQGGGYTF
TGTGCCATCAGTGAGTCGAGGCAGGGAGGGGGCTACACCTTC
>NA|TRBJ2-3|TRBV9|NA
CASSDRVITDTQYF
TGTGCCAGCAGCGACAGGGTAATCACAGATACGCAGTATTTT
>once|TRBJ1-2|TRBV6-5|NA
CASSRRTANYGYTF
TGTGCCAGCAGTCGTCGGACGGCCAACTATGGCTACACCTTC
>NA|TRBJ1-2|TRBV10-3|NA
CAIRPQGGYGYTF
TGTGCCATCAGACCCCAGGGAGGATATGGCTACACCTTC
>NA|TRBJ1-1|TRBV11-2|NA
CASSPWGQNTEAFF
TGTGCCAGCAGCCCGTGGGGACAGAACACTGAAGCTTTCTTT
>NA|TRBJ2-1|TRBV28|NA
CASSSKPGDEQFF
TGTGCCAGCTCATCGAAACCGGGGGATGAGCAGTTCTTC
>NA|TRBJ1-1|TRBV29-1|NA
CSVDNAEAFF
TGCAGCGTTGACAACGCTGAAGCTTTCTTT
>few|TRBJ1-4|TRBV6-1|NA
CASSEAGSGGKLFF
TGTGCCAGCAGTGAAGCGGGATCCGGAGGAAAACTGTTTTTT
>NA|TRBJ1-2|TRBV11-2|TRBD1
CASQGTGVMQGYTF
TGTGCCAGCCAAGGGACAGGGGTAATGCAGGGCTACACCTTC
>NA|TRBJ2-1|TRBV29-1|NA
CSPATGWNEQFF
TGCAGCCCCGCGACAGGCTGGAATGAGCAGTTCTTC
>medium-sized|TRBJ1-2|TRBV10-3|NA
CAIVGTEGYGYTF
TGTGCCATAGTGGGAACAGAGGGCTATGGCTACACCTTC
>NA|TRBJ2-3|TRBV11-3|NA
CASSLVSRETGTQYF
TGTGCCAGCAGCTTAGTTTCGCGCGAGACAGGTACGCAGTATTTT
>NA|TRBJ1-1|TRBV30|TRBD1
CAWTRQGASLGRSEAFF
TGTGCCTGGACCCGACAGGGGGCCTCCCTCGGCCGATCTGAAGCTTTCTTT
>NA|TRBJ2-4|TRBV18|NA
CASSPSSPDIQYF
TGTGCCAGCTCACCATCTAGCCCGGACATTCAGTACTTC
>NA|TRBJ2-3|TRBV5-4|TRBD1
CASSLEGATDTQYF
TGTGCCAGCAGCTTGGAGGGGGCGACAGATACGCAGTATTTT
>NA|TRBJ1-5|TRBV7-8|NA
CASTDPGNQPQHF
TGTGCCAGCACCGACCCAGGGAATCAGCCCCAGCATTTT
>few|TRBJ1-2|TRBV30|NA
CAGGQPYYGYTF
TGTGCCGGAGGGCAGCCCTACTATGGCTACACCTTC
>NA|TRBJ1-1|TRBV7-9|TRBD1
CASSLTGQGAEKAFF
TGTGCCAGCAGCTTAACGGGACAGGGGGCAGAAAAAGCTTTCTTT
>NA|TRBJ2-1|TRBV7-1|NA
CASSFSRVDNEQFF
TGTGCCAGCAGCTTCAGCCGAGTAGACAATGAGCAGTTCTTC